The entry below describes one TCR beta chain. This entry belongs to a study of T cells after somatic rescue of genetic block. Data came from immunoSEQ multiplex PCR; TCRdb stores just in-frame clones and leaves some out. The sample gives about 63,000 clones, 92% of which show up once; around 3% is in the top ten. The receptor comes from a man aged 40-55 years. The material sequenced was peripheral blood mononuclear cells (PBMCs).

The DNA of the CDR3 is TGTGCCAGCTCACCTTCGGGCCCAGGGGGAATAGAAAAACTGTTTTTT. It codes for CASSPSGPGGIEKLFF. The chain joins TRBV18 to TRBJ1-4, with 7 bases fitting TRBD1. Per the germline V gene, CDR1 is KGHSH and CDR2 is LQKENI. This CDR3 spans 16 amino acids. V was pared by 3 bases and J by 8 bases, with 12 bases of the junction left unmatched.